The 2 T cell receptor beta chains below all came from one sample that was sequenced in a study of cytomegalovirus exposure and HLA in healthy donors. The method was immunoSEQ multiplex PCR; TCRdb's version includes in-frame clones alone and lacks a portion of them. The data show around 150,000 clones, more than 75% seen once. The sample consisted of PBMCs. The origin of the receptors is a man younger than 35 in good health and CMV-seronegative.

The rearrangement links TRBV4-1 to TRBJ2-5; perhaps TRBD1 as D (5 bases). Germline loops: CDR1 MGHRA, CDR2 YSYEKL. The CDR3 has 13 residues. The germline V and J ends were trimmed by 3 bases and 4 bases, with 9 bases remaining between them. The CDR3 region is CASSHDSPETQYF. The CDR3 DNA follows: TGCGCCAGCAGCCATGACAGCCCAGAGACCCAGTACTTC.

This chain uses TRBV29-1 with TRBJ2-5; TRBD2 might be the D (5 bases). Germline V CDR1 and CDR2: SQVTM, ANQGSEA. CDR3 length: 14 residues. Trimming stripped 8 bases from V and 0 bases from J, with 16 bases between. The CDR3 reads CSLYERDNQETQYF. As DNA, the CDR3 is TGCAGCCTTTATGAGAGGGATAACCAAGAGACCCAGTACTTC.